This T cell receptor beta chain was profiled in a study of cytomegalovirus exposure and HLA in healthy donors. V dropped 2 bases and J dropped 1; count of bases not matched to a gene: 6. The CDR3 loop spans 17 amino acids. Germline lookup yields CDR1 MGHRA and CDR2 YSYEKL. In the case of this clone: The antigen remains unidentified.

In the PCR, 60 Vbeta and 13 Jbeta primers were used. The data were produced by immunoSEQ multiplex PCR, yet TCRdb's version contains in-frame clones alone and is incomplete. The data show fewer than 140,000 clones, with around 70% seen just once and about 0.84% held by the top ten. Study conclusions and caveats: For most TCR sequences rarity was the rule, although some public TCRs occurred in many donors. As confirmed in vitro, a few CMV-associated chains were specific for CMV antigens. Earlier analysis found most TCR beta V segments productive about 87% or about 30% of the time.

The chain joins TRBV4-1 to TRBJ2-5; 11 bases fit TRBD2. Material for sequencing was PBMCs. The receptor was isolated from a boy between 10 and 17 years old in good health and CMV-seronegative. The CDR3 DNA follows: TGCGCCAGCAGCCAACCCAAACTAGCGGGAGCCCAAGAGACCCAGTACTTC. It is translated as CASSQPKLAGAQETQYF.